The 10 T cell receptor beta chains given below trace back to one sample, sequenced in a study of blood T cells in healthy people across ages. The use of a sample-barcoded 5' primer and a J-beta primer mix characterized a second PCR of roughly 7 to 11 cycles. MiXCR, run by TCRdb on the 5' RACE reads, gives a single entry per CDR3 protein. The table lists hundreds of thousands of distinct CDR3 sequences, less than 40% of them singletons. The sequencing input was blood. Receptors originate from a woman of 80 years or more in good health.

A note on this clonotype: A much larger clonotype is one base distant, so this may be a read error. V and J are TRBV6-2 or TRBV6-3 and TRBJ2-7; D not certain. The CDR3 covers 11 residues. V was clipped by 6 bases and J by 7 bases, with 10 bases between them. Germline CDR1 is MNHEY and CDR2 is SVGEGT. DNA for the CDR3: TGTGCCAGCAGGGGGATAGCTGAGCAGTACTTC. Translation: CASRGIAEQYF.

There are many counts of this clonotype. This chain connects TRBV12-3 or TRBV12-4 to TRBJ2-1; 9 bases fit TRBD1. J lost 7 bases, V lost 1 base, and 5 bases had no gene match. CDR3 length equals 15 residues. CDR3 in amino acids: CASSLGQGVGNEQFF. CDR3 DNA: TGTGCCAGCAGTTTAGGACAGGGGGTCGGGAATGAGCAGTTCTTC.

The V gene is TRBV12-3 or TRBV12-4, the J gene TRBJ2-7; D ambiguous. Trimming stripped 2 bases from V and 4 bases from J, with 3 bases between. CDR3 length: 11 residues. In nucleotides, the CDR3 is TGTGCCAGCAGTTTATGTTACGAGCAGTACTTC. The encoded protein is CASSLCYEQYF.

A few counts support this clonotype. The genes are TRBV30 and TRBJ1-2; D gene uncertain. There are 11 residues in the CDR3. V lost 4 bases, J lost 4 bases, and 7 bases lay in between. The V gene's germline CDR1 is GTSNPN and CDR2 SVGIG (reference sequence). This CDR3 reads CAWTSSYGYTF. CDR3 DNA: TGTGCCTGGACGAGTTCCTATGGCTACACCTTC.

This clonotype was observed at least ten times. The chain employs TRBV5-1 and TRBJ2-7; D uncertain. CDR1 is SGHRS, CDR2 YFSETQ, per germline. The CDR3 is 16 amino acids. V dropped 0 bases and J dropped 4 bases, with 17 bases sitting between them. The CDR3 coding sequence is TGCGCCAGCAGCTTGGAAGAGGCCCGAGGACCTTACGAGCAGTACTTC. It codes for CASSLEEARGPYEQYF.

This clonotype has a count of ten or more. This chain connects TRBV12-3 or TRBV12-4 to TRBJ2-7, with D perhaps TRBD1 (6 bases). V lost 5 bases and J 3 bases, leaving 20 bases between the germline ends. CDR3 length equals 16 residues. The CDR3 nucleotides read TGTGCCAGCAGTCTCTCCGGACTCAGGGGCTACTACGAGCAGTACTTC. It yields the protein CASSLSGLRGYYEQYF.

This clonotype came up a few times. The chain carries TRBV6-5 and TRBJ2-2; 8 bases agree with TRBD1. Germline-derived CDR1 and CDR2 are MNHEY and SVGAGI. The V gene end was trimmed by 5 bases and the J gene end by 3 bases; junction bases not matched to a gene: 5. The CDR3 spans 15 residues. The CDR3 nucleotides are TGTGCCAGCAGTCCCCAGACAGGGGACACCGGGGAGCTGTTTTTT. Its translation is CASSPQTGDTGELFF.

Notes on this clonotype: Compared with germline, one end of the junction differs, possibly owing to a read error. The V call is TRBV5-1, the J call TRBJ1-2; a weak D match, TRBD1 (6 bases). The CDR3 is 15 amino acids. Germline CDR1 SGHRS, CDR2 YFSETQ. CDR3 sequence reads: CASTLRTADGLGYTF. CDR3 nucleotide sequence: TGCGCCAGCACCTTGAGGACAGCCGACGGACTGGGCTACACCTTC. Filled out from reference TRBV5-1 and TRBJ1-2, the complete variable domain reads KAGVTQTPRYLIKTRGQQVTLSCSPISGHRSVSWYQQTPGQGLQFLFEYFSETQRNKGNFPGRFSGRQFSNSRSEMNVSTLELGDSALYLCASTLRTADGLGYTFGSGTRLTVV.

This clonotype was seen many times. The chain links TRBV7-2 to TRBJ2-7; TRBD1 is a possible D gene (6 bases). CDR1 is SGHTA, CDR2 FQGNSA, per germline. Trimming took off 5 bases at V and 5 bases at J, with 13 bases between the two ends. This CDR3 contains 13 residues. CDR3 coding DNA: TGTGCCAGCAGCGTACAGGGCAGGGACGAGCAGTACTTC. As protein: CASSVQGRDEQYF.

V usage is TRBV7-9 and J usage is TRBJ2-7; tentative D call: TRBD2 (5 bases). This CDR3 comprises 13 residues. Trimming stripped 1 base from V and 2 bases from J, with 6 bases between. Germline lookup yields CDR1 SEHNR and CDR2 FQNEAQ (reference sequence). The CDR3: CASSLVEAYEQYF. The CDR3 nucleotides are TGTGCCAGCAGCTTAGTGGAGGCCTACGAGCAGTACTTC.